Each of the 31 T cell receptor beta chains below was sequenced from the same sample in a study of cytomegalovirus exposure and HLA in healthy donors. PCR employed 60 Vbeta and 13 Jbeta primers. Sequencing used immunoSEQ multiplex PCR; TCRdb keeps in-frame clones, though not all of them. Here the sample spans 50,000 to 70,000 clones, about 76% being singletons. The sequenced sample was PBMCs. Source of these receptors: a female donor in good health and CMV-seronegative.

This chain links TRBV18 with TRBJ2-1, with 9 bases aligning to TRBD1. Germline CDR1 reads KGHSH; CDR2 reads LQKENI. The CDR3 length is 15 residues. After removal of 8 bases from V and 5 bases from J, the junction contained 10 bases not matched to a gene. Here the CDR3 reads CASRIRTGANNEQFF. In DNA, the CDR3 is TGTGCCAGCAGGATTCGGACAGGGGCTAACAATGAGCAGTTCTTC. Full variable domain (missing parts from reference TRBV18 and TRBJ2-1): NAGVMQNPRHLVRRRGQEARLRCSPMKGHSHVYWYRQLPEEGLKFMVYLQKENIIDESGMPKERFSAEFPKEGPSILRIQQVVRGDSAAYFCASRIRTGANNEQFFGPGTRLTVL.

CDR3 sequence reads: CASSEILAGGTYEQYF. The CDR3 bases are TGTGCCAGCAGTGAAATACTAGCGGGAGGCACCTACGAGCAGTACTTC. The gene calls are TRBV6-1 and TRBJ2-7; the match to TRBD2 covers 12 bases. This CDR3 contains 16 residues. Germline CDR1 reads MNHNS; CDR2 reads SASEGT. The V segment lost 2 bases and the J segment 2 bases; nucleotides outside the gene matches: 4.

This sequence joins TRBV4-2 and TRBJ2-3, with 11 bases lining up with TRBD2. The CDR3 consists of 17 residues. Looked up from germline, CDR1 is LGHNA and CDR2 is YNFKEQ. V trimming: 3 bases; J trimming: 3 bases; junction bases outside the gene matches: 8. This chain's CDR3 is CASSQATGTSGTDTQYF. Here the CDR3 DNA reads TGTGCCAGCAGCCAGGCTACCGGGACTAGCGGAACAGATACGCAGTATTTT.

V and J are TRBV19 and TRBJ2-7, with 7 bases aligning to TRBD2. CDR1 is LNHDA and CDR2 is SQIVND in the germline V gene (reference sequence). This CDR3 spans 15 amino acids. Germline trimming cut 1 base from V and 0 bases from J; bases unmatched to any gene: 3. Here the CDR3 reads CASSIAAGDSYEQYF. The CDR3 nucleotides read TGTGCCAGTAGTATAGCGGCGGGAGACTCCTACGAGCAGTACTTC.

V gene TRBV5-1 combines with J gene TRBJ2-5, with TRBD1 matching over 9 bases. The end of the DNA aligns better with TRBJ2-7, so the J call may be wrong. This CDR3 contains 14 residues. Germline values: CDR1 SGHRS, CDR2 YFSETQ. CDR3 sequence: CASSGTGPTYEQYF. DNA for the CDR3: TGCGCCAGCAGCGGGACAGGGCCGACCTACGAGCAGTACTTC.

The genes are TRBV6-1 and TRBJ2-7; a weak D match, TRBD1 (5 bases). CDR1 and CDR2 (germline): MNHNS, SASEGT. This CDR3 has 14 amino acids. Trimming pared 2 bases from V and 5 bases from J, leaving 13 bases between. The CDR3 coding sequence is TGTGCCAGCAGTGAAAGGTTAGGGGCCCACGAGCAGTACTTC. It encodes CASSERLGAHEQYF.

V usage is TRBV2 and J usage is TRBJ2-3; 8 nucleotides align to TRBD1. In germline, CDR1 is SNHLY, CDR2 FYNNEI. The J segment lost 4 bases and the V segment lost 6 bases, leaving 18 bases of the junction unmatched. The CDR3 covers 18 residues. CDR3 bases: TGTGCCAGCAGAGCCGGACAGGGAGTGGGTGGAAAGGCAGATACGCAGTATTTT. This sequence encodes CASRAGQGVGGKADTQYF.

V gene TRBV11-1 combines with J gene TRBJ2-7; 7 nucleotides match TRBD2. Germline loops: CDR1 SGHAT, CDR2 FQDESV (reference sequence). The CDR3 extends over 12 amino acids. The J segment lost 4 bases and the V segment lost 3 bases, leaving 0 bases of the junction unmatched. The CDR3 is CASSFSGYEQYF. CDR3 DNA: TGTGCCAGCAGCTTTAGCGGGTACGAGCAGTACTTC.

The chain employs TRBV2 and TRBJ2-3; D gene uncertain. V was cut by 2 bases and J by 11 bases, with 11 bases left in between. Germline lookup yields CDR1 SNHLY and CDR2 FYNNEI. The CDR3 has 12 amino acids. The CDR3 loop is CASSEFAYLQYF. CDR3 sequence (DNA): TGTGCCAGCAGTGAATTTGCGTACTTGCAGTATTTT.

As DNA, the CDR3 is TGCGCCAGCAGCCAAGATGTGGGGGGGCGAGGAAACACCATATATTTT. Its translation is CASSQDVGGRGNTIYF. V and J are TRBV4-1 and TRBJ1-3; D possibly corresponds to TRBD1 (6 bases). The germline V gene encodes CDR1 MGHRA and CDR2 YSYEKL. This CDR3 is built from 16 residues. Trimming took 0 bases from V and 4 from J, leaving 13 bases between them.

This chain connects TRBV7-2 to TRBJ2-4, with 7 nucleotides matching TRBD2. The ends lost 2 bases at V and 2 bases at J; junction bases unmatched: 3. Germline values: CDR1 SGHTA, CDR2 FQGNSA. This CDR3 spans 15 amino acids. In DNA, the CDR3 is TGTGCCAGCAGCTTAACTAGCGATCCCAAAAACATTCAGTACTTC. Translation gives CASSLTSDPKNIQYF.

V gene TRBV6-4 combines with J gene TRBJ1-2; no clear D gene. The CDR3 is 13 amino acids. The germline CDR1 and CDR2 sequences are MRHNA and SNTAGT. Trimming stripped 4 bases from V and 7 bases from J, with 13 bases between. CDR3 DNA sequence: TGTGCCAGCAGTGCCGAGGTAGGAGGTGGCTACACCTTC. As protein: CASSAEVGGGYTF.

This clone was counted only a few times. The chain links TRBV2 to TRBJ1-6, with a tentative D call TRBD1 (5 bases). The CDR3 totals 15 residues. V was shortened by 4 bases and J by 6 bases, with 13 bases between the two germline ends. Germline CDR1 is SNHLY and CDR2 is FYNNEI. The CDR3 sequence: CASSAGVGINSPLHF. The CDR3 bases are TGTGCCAGCAGTGCGGGGGTGGGGATTAATTCACCCCTCCACTTT. Combining the CDR3 with reference TRBV2 and TRBJ1-6 gives the whole variable domain EPEVTQTPSHQVTQMGQEVILRCVPISNHLYFYWYRQILGQKVEFLVSFYNNEISEKSEIFDDQFSVERPDGSNFTLKIRSTKLEDSAMYFCASSAGVGINSPLHFGNGTRLTVT.

The chain employs TRBV9 and TRBJ2-5, with 11 bases fitting TRBD2. V shed 4 bases, J shed 4 bases, and the junction held 6 bases outside the gene matches. The CDR3 sequence is 15 residues long. Germline CDR1 is SGDLS and CDR2 is YYNGEE. The CDR3 sequence is CASSPSGGWAETQYF. The CDR3 DNA reads TGTGCCAGCAGCCCTAGCGGGGGGTGGGCAGAGACCCAGTACTTC.

V usage is TRBV10-2 and J usage is TRBJ2-1; 9 bases align to TRBD2. With V trimmed by 0 bases and J by 4 bases, 4 bases remained unmatched. Germline loops: CDR1 WSHSY, CDR2 SAAADI. The CDR3 consists of 16 residues. The CDR3 protein is CASSESGLAGYNEQFF. As DNA, the CDR3 is TGCGCCAGCAGTGAGTCTGGCCTAGCGGGATACAATGAGCAGTTCTTC.

This rearrangement joins TRBV7-2 to TRBJ2-7; TRBD1 matches at 10 bases. The CDR3 covers 16 residues. Trimming at V came to 0 bases and at J to 2 bases, leaving 4 bases not matched to a gene. Germline V gives CDR1 SGHTA, CDR2 FQGNSA. CDR3 region: CASSLAATGGTYEQYF. CDR3 in DNA: TGTGCCAGCAGCTTAGCGGCGACAGGGGGCACCTACGAGCAGTACTTC. The full variable domain, rest sourced from reference TRBV7-2 and TRBJ2-7, is GAGVSQSPSNKVTEKGKDVELRCDPISGHTALYWYRQSLGQGLEFLIYFQGNSAPDKSGLPSDRFSAERTGGSVSTLTIQRTQQEDSAVYLCASSLAATGGTYEQYFGPGTRLTVT.

The CDR3 spells CASSLDLLQGNHEQYF. As DNA, the CDR3 is TGTGCCAGCAGCTTAGATCTTCTCCAGGGGAACCACGAGCAGTACTTC. The V and J genes are TRBV11-2 and TRBJ2-7; the D gene is possibly TRBD1 (6 bases). Per germline, CDR1 SGHAT and CDR2 FQNNGV. The CDR3 runs 16 residues. Trimming took 0 bases from V and 5 from J, leaving 17 bases between them.

The rearrangement joins TRBV5-4 to TRBJ2-3, with 8 bases identical to TRBD2. Germline lookup yields CDR1 SGHNT and CDR2 YYREEE (reference sequence). CDR3 length equals 19 residues. With V trimmed by 6 bases and J by 0 bases, 18 bases remained unmatched. Here the CDR3 DNA reads TGTGCCAGCACCTTAGAGCGGGAGACCACAAACCCTAGCACAGATACGCAGTATTTT. Protein: CASTLERETTNPSTDTQYF.

The chain couples TRBV6-6 to TRBJ2-7; D is possibly TRBD2 (5 bases). CDR1 and CDR2 from the germline V gene are MNHNY and SVGAGI (reference sequence). This CDR3 has 12 amino acids. V was shortened by 2 bases and J by 9 bases, with 11 bases between the two germline ends. CDR3 nucleotide sequence: TGTGCCAGCAGTTACGCCCAAGAGGGGCAGTACTTC. It translates to CASSYAQEGQYF.

This chain links TRBV5-1 with TRBJ1-3; 9 positions match TRBD1. V lost 3 bases and J lost 0; bases outside the gene matches: 4. CDR3 size: 16 residues. Germline V CDR1 and CDR2: SGHRS, YFSETQ. The CDR3: CASSSRTGDSGNTIYF. Written as DNA, the CDR3 is TGCGCCAGCAGCTCCCGGACAGGGGACTCTGGAAACACCATATATTTT.

The chain carries TRBV5-5 and TRBJ1-2; D remains ambiguous. The V end was cut by 0 bases, the J end by 6 bases, with 15 bases between. The CDR3 runs 15 residues. CDR1 and CDR2 (germline): SGHKS, YYEKEE (reference sequence). The CDR3 region is CASSLEWTEEDGYTF. In nucleotides, the CDR3 is TGTGCCAGCAGCTTGGAATGGACGGAGGAGGATGGCTACACCTTC. Full variable domain (rest looked up from reference TRBV5-5 and TRBJ1-2): DAGVTQSPTHLIKTRGQQVTLRCSPISGHKSVSWYQQVLGQGPQFIFQYYEKEERGRGNFPDRFSARQFPNYSSELNVNALLLGDSALYLCASSLEWTEEDGYTFGSGTRLTVV.

The chain has TRBV18 and TRBJ2-3; weak D call: TRBD1 (7 bases). The length of the CDR3 is 16 residues. Germline V gene lookup returns CDR1 KGHSH and CDR2 LQKENI. Trimming removed 0 bases at V and 4 bases at J, with 14 bases between. This chain's CDR3 is CASSPPFGGGSDTQYF. The CDR3 nucleotides are TGTGCCAGCTCACCACCTTTCGGAGGGGGCTCAGATACGCAGTATTTT.

V is TRBV19 and J is TRBJ2-5; D is perhaps TRBD2 (6 bases). The CDR3 sequence is 15 residues long. Per germline, CDR1 LNHDA and CDR2 SQIVND (reference sequence). The V and J ends lost 5 bases and 4 bases respectively, with 17 bases between them. The CDR3 spells CASSFGTRGGETQYF. The DNA for the CDR3 is TGTGCCAGTAGTTTCGGGACTCGTGGTGGAGAGACCCAGTACTTC. Full variable domain (outside the CDR3, taken from reference TRBV19 and TRBJ2-5): DGGITQSPKYLFRKEGQNVTLSCEQNLNHDAMYWYRQDPGQGLRLIYYSQIVNDFQKGDIAEGYSVSREKKESFPLTVTSAQKNPTAFYLCASSFGTRGGETQYFGPGTRLLVL.

This chain joins TRBV7-2 and TRBJ2-3, with 7 positions matching TRBD1. The V segment lost 2 bases and the J segment 4 bases; nucleotides outside the gene matches: 6. This CDR3 region has 15 residues. The V gene's germline CDR1 is SGHTA and CDR2 FQGNSA. The CDR3 protein is CASSLRQGLSDTQYF. The CDR3 DNA follows: TGTGCCAGCAGCTTAAGACAGGGTTTATCAGATACGCAGTATTTT. Using reference TRBV7-2 and TRBJ2-3 for the parts outside the CDR3, the full variable domain is GAGVSQSPSNKVTEKGKDVELRCDPISGHTALYWYRQSLGQGLEFLIYFQGNSAPDKSGLPSDRFSAERTGGSVSTLTIQRTQQEDSAVYLCASSLRQGLSDTQYFGPGTRLTVL.

V gene TRBV29-1 combines with J gene TRBJ2-1; 9 bases line up with TRBD2. Per germline, CDR1 SQVTM and CDR2 ANQGSEA. The CDR3 covers 14 residues. The V and J ends lost 6 bases and 7 bases, in that order; junction bases with no gene match: 10. In nucleotides, the CDR3 is TGCAGCGTCGAAAGCGGGAGGCCGGGGAATGAGCAGTTCTTC. It codes for CSVESGRPGNEQFF.

The sample holds a few counts of this clone. The V call is TRBV5-1, the J call TRBJ2-3; D is unresolved. This CDR3 has 16 residues. Germline loops: CDR1 SGHRS, CDR2 YFSETQ. Trimming left V 5 bases short and J 6 bases short, with 22 bases between. CDR3 sequence: CASSRGATQNMDTQYF. CDR3 bases: TGCGCCAGCAGTAGAGGAGCCACACAAAATATGGATACGCAGTATTTT.

This clone showed up just a few times. The chain uses TRBV9 and TRBJ1-1; 7 positions match TRBD1. The CDR3 totals 15 residues. Looked up from germline, CDR1 is SGDLS and CDR2 is YYNGEE. V lost 1 base to trimming and J lost 1 base; unmatched junction nucleotides: 4. This CDR3 reads CASSVFGQANTEAFF. The CDR3 DNA reads TGTGCCAGCAGCGTATTCGGACAGGCGAACACTGAAGCTTTCTTT.

V and J are TRBV28 and TRBJ2-3; D may be TRBD2 (6 bases). V was cut by 3 bases and J by 7 bases, with 14 bases left in between. CDR1 and CDR2 (germline): MDHEN, SYDVKM. The CDR3 contains 14 residues. In nucleotides, the CDR3 is TGTGCCAGCAGTTTTAGTAGCGGCGTGCATACGCAGTATTTT. It encodes CASSFSSGVHTQYF.

This clone was picked up one time. The CDR3: CASSQGDRYGYTF. The CDR3, as DNA: TGTGCCAGCAGCCAAGGGGACAGATATGGCTACACCTTC. J is TRBJ1-2 and V is TRBV4-2, with 7 bases identical to TRBD1. CDR1 LGHNA and CDR2 YNFKEQ come from the germline V gene. CDR3 length equals 13 residues. The V and J ends lost 1 base and 5 bases, in that order; junction bases with no gene match: 1.

The CDR3 bases are TGTGCCAGCTCTCCCGGACAGTTGCGCACCATATATTTT. Protein product: CASSPGQLRTIYF. The chain has TRBV18 and TRBJ1-3; maybe TRBD1 (6 bases). The CDR3 extends over 13 amino acids. V was clipped by 6 bases and J by 9 bases, with 15 bases between them. CDR1 KGHSH and CDR2 LQKENI come from the germline V gene.

The chain employs TRBV7-2 and TRBJ1-2; tentatively, D is TRBD1 (6 bases). V was shortened by 3 bases and J by 1 base, with 12 bases between the two germline ends. This CDR3 spans 15 amino acids. The germline V gene encodes CDR1 SGHTA and CDR2 FQGNSA. The chain's CDR3 is CASSLGGGVNYGYTF. The DNA of the CDR3 is TGTGCCAGCAGCTTGGGAGGGGGGGTTAACTATGGCTACACCTTC.